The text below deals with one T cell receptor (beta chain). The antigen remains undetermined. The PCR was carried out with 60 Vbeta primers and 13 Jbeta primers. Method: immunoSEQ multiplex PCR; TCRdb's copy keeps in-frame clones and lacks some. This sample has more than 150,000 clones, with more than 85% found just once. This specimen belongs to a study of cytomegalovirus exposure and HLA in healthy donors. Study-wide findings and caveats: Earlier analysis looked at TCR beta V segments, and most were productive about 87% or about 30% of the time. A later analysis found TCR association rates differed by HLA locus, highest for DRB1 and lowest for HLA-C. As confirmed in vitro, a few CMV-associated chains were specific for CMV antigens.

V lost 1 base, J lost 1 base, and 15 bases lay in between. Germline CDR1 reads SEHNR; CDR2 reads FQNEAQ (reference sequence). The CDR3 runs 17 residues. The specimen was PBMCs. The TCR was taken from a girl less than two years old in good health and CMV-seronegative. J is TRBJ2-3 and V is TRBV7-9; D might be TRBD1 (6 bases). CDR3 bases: TGTGCCAGCAGCTTAGACTCAGGGGTTAGACGCACAGATACGCAGTATTTT. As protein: CASSLDSGVRRTDTQYF.